These 15 T cell receptor beta chains were sequenced from one sample in a study of blood T cell repertoires in COVID-19. This table comes from immunoSEQ multiplex PCR, and its TCRdb copy is limited to in-frame clones, with some not included. The sample carries about 180,000 clones, more than 70% recorded once. What was sequenced was peripheral blood. Receptors originate from a person aged 65-85 years with COVID-19, enrolled during active disease.

This clone was detected a few times. V usage is TRBV11-2 and J usage is TRBJ2-1, with TRBD2 matching 10 bases. The CDR3 has 19 amino acids. Germline values: CDR1 SGHAT, CDR2 FQNNGV. V was pared by 5 bases and J by 7 bases, with 20 bases of the junction left unmatched. CDR3: CASSPVFPGSSGGGNEQFF. The DNA for the CDR3 is TGTGCCAGCAGCCCCGTTTTCCCAGGTTCCAGCGGGGGGGGGAATGAGCAGTTCTTC.

The rearrangement uses TRBV5-1 and TRBJ1-2, with D possibly TRBD1 on 6 matching bases. Trimming left V 4 bases short and J 4 bases short, with 8 bases between. The CDR3 is made up of 12 amino acids. CDR1 and CDR2 from the germline V gene are SGHRS and YFSETQ. CDR3 nucleotide sequence: TGCGCCAGCAGCCCGGACAGCTATGGCTACACCTTC. Its translation: CASSPDSYGYTF.

In its sample, this clone was seen once. The chain employs TRBV6-2 or TRBV6-3 and TRBJ1-1, with a possible D match to TRBD1 (5 bases). The CDR3 is made up of 14 amino acids. The germline V and J ends were trimmed by 4 bases and 1 base, with 10 bases remaining between them. Germline CDR1 reads MNHEY; CDR2 reads SVGEGT. CDR3 sequence: CASSFLRGNTEAFF. In nucleotides, the CDR3 is TGTGCCAGCAGTTTTCTAAGGGGGAACACTGAAGCTTTCTTT.

This chain joins TRBV7-9 and TRBJ2-7, with a possible D match to TRBD2 (5 bases). There are 16 residues in the CDR3. CDR1 is SEHNR, CDR2 FQNEAQ, per germline (reference sequence). The ends were cut back, 5 bases at V and 2 bases at J, with 19 bases in the middle. CDR3 region: CASSVGGGLWTYEQYF. Here the CDR3 DNA reads TGTGCCAGCAGCGTAGGAGGAGGCCTTTGGACCTACGAGCAGTACTTC.

In its sample, this clone was seen once. The CDR3: CATSDLNVRGGELFF. CDR3 sequence (DNA): TGTGCCACCAGTGATTTGAACGTACGCGGCGGGGAGCTGTTTTTT. V gene TRBV24-1 combines with J gene TRBJ2-2; D gene ambiguous. The ends were cut back, 0 bases at V and 7 bases at J, with 11 bases in the middle. Looked up from germline, CDR1 is KGHDR and CDR2 is SFDVKD. CDR3 length: 15 amino acids.

This sequence joins TRBV5-8 and TRBJ1-2; 7 positions agree with TRBD1. The CDR3 sequence is 15 residues long. With 4 bases clipped from V and 4 bases from J, the junction kept 10 bases outside the gene matches. Germline V gene data show CDR1 as SGHTS and CDR2 as YDEGEE. The CDR3 bases are TGTGCCAGCAGCCTGAGACCGGGACAGTCCTATGGCTACACCTTC. Amino acid sequence: CASSLRPGQSYGYTF.

The chain uses TRBV18 and TRBJ1-1; 10 positions match TRBD1. CDR3 size: 18 residues. Trimming took 1 base from V and 0 from J; bases not matched to a gene: 8. Per the germline V gene, CDR1 is KGHSH and CDR2 is LQKENI. CDR3 sequence: CASSPRATGGSMNTEAFF. The CDR3 nucleotides are TGTGCCAGCTCACCACGAGCGACAGGGGGCAGTATGAACACTGAAGCTTTCTTT.

The chain carries TRBV19 and TRBJ1-2; D possibly corresponds to TRBD1 (6 bases). Per germline, CDR1 LNHDA and CDR2 SQIVND (reference sequence). Trimming stripped 3 bases from V and 8 bases from J, with 16 bases between. CDR3 size: 14 residues. CDR3 in DNA: TGTGCCAGTAGTATCTCCGGGGGGCGCGGAGGCTACACCTTC. Translating it yields CASSISGGRGGYTF.

The chain joins TRBV5-6 to TRBJ1-1; D is perhaps TRBD1 (6 bases). The CDR3 is made up of 16 amino acids. Germline CDR1 reads SGHDT; CDR2 reads YYEEEE. Trimming removed 4 bases at V and 0 bases at J, with 16 bases between. The CDR3 DNA is TGTGCCAGCAGCCGCCCCCCAGGGGTCATGAACACTGAAGCTTTCTTT. Protein product: CASSRPPGVMNTEAFF.

The chain recombines TRBV9 with TRBJ1-5; 8 positions match TRBD1. After removal of 4 bases from V and 0 bases from J, the junction contained 3 bases not matched to a gene. The CDR3 loop spans 15 amino acids. Germline CDR1 reads SGDLS; CDR2 reads YYNGEE. The CDR3 DNA is TGTGCCAGCAGCCAGACAGGGGTTAGCAATCAGCCCCAGCATTTT. This encodes CASSQTGVSNQPQHF.

V and J are TRBV4-3 and TRBJ1-2; 10 bases agree with TRBD1. Germline CDR1 is LGHNA and CDR2 is YSLEER. V trimming: 3 bases; J trimming: 8 bases; junction bases outside the gene matches: 9. The CDR3 spans 15 residues. The CDR3, as DNA: TGCGCCAGCAGCCAGGGGACAGGGGTCGTCTTGGGCTACACCTTC. Translation: CASSQGTGVVLGYTF.

This sequence joins TRBV28 and TRBJ1-2, with D unresolved. Per the germline V gene, CDR1 is MDHEN and CDR2 is SYDVKM. V gave up 5 bases and J gave up 14 bases, with 18 bases separating them. The CDR3 totals 12 residues. CDR3: CASSQPSQAWTF. The CDR3 region has the DNA TGTGCCAGCAGTCAGCCATCGCAGGCGTGGACCTTC.

The genes are TRBV28 and TRBJ2-1, with a weak D call TRBD1 (6 bases). In germline, CDR1 is MDHEN, CDR2 SYDVKM. The length of the CDR3 is 16 residues. Trimming shortened V by 5 bases and J by 13 bases, and 27 bases separated the two germline ends. The CDR3 loop reads CASSPTTGLGPGRQFF. The CDR3 bases are TGTGCCAGCAGTCCCACGACAGGTTTAGGGCCGGGTCGACAGTTCTTC.

The genes are TRBV10-3 and TRBJ2-1, with 9 bases identical to TRBD1. Germline V gene data show CDR1 as ENHRY and CDR2 as SYGVKD. The length of the CDR3 is 15 residues. V lost 3 bases, J lost 5 bases, and 5 bases stayed unmatched. In DNA form, the CDR3 reads TGTGCCATCAGTGATTCCGGGACAGGGCACAATGAGCAGTTCTTC. Its protein product is CAISDSGTGHNEQFF.

V and J are TRBV19 and TRBJ2-7, with a possible D match to TRBD1 (6 bases). The length of the CDR3 is 15 residues. Per the germline V gene, CDR1 is LNHDA and CDR2 is SQIVND (reference sequence). V was trimmed by 4 bases and J by 6 bases, leaving 19 bases between them. CDR3 bases: TGTGCCAGTAGTAGCGGTGGCGGATTCAGGGGCGAGCAGTACTTC. The encoded protein is CASSSGGGFRGEQYF.